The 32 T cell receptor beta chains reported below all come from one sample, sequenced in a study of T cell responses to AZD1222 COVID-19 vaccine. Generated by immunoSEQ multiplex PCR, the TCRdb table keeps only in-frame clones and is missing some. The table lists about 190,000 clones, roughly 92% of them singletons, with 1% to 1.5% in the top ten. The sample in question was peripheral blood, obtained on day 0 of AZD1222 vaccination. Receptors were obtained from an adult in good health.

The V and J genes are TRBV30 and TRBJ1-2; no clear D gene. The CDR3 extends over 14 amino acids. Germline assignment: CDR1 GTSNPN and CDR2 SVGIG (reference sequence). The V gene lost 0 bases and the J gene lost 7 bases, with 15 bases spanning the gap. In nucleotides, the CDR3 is TGTGCCTGGAGTGTACCTGGTATTCAACTTGGCTACACCTTC. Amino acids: CAWSVPGIQLGYTF.

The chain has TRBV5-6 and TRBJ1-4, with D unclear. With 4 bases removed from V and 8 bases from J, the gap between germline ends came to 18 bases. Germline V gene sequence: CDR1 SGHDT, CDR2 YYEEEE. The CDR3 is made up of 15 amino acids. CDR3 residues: CASSPRNPSLEKLFF. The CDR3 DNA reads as TGTGCCAGCAGCCCCCGAAACCCGAGTTTGGAAAAACTGTTTTTT.

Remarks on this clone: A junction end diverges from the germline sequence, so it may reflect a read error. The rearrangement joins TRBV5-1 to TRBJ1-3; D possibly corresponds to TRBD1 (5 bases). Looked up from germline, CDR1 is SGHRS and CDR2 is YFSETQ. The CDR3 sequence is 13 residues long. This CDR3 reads CPSSRGGGNTIYF. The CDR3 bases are TGCCCCAGCAGCCGGGGGGGTGGAAACACCATATATTTT.

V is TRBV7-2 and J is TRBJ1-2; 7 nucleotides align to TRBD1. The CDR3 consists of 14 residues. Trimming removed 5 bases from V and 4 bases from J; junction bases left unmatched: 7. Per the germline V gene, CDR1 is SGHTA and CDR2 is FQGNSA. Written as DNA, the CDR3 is TGTGCCAGCAGCCCGCCTAGGACAGGCTATGGCTACACCTTC. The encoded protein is CASSPPRTGYGYTF.

CDR3 in amino acids: CASSFVGTQHF. The CDR3 region has the DNA TGTGCCAGCAGTTTCGTGGGAACCCAGCATTTT. The genes are TRBV28 and TRBJ1-5; D gene unclear. Trimming took off 3 bases at V and 11 bases at J, with 8 bases between the two ends. In germline, CDR1 is MDHEN, CDR2 SYDVKM. The CDR3 contains 11 residues.

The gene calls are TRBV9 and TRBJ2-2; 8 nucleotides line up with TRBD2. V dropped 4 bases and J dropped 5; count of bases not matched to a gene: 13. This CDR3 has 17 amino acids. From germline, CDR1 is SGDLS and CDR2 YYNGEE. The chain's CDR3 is CASSSPAGTRVTGELFF. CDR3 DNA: TGTGCCAGCAGCTCACCAGCCGGGACTAGAGTGACCGGGGAGCTGTTTTTT.

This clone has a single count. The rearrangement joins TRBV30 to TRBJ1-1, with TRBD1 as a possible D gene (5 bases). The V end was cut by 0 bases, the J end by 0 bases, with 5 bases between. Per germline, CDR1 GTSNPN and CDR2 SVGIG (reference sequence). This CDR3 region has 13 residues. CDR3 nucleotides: TGTGCCTGGAGTGTAGGGGTGAACACTGAAGCTTTCTTT. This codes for CAWSVGVNTEAFF. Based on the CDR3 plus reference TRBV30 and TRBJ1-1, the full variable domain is SQTIHQWPATLVQPVGSPLSLECTVEGTSNPNLYWYRQAAGRGLQLLFYSVGIGQISSEVPQNLSASRPQDRQFILSSKKLLLSDSGFYLCAWSVGVNTEAFFGQGTRLTVV.

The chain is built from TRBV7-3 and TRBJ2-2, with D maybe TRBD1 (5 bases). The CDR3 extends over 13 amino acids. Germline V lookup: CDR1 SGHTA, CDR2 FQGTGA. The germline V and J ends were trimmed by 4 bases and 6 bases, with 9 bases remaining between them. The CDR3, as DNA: TGTGCCAGCAGCTCGACAGTTCCCGGGGAGCTGTTTTTT. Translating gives CASSSTVPGELFF.

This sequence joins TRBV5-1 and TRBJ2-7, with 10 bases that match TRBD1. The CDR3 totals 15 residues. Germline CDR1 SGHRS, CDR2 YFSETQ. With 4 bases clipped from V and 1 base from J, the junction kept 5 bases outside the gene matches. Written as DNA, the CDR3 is TGCGCCAGCAGCGCACGACAGGGGGCTTCCTACGAGCAGTACTTC. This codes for CASSARQGASYEQYF.

This chain's CDR3 is CASSFGENTEAFF. CDR3 nucleotide sequence: TGTGCCAGCTCATTCGGAGAGAACACTGAAGCTTTCTTT. The chain joins TRBV18 to TRBJ1-1, with no clear D. The CDR3 extends over 13 amino acids. CDR1 is KGHSH, CDR2 LQKENI, per germline. V was shortened by 5 bases and J by 1 base, with 8 bases between the two germline ends. The whole variable domain, filled in from reference TRBV18 and TRBJ1-1, reads NAGVMQNPRHLVRRRGQEARLRCSPMKGHSHVYWYRQLPEEGLKFMVYLQKENIIDESGMPKERFSAEFPKEGPSILRIQQVVRGDSAAYFCASSFGENTEAFFGQGTRLTVV.

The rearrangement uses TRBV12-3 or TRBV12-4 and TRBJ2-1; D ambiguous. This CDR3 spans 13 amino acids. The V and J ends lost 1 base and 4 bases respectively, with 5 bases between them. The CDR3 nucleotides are TGTGCCAGCAGTTTAGTAGGGTACAATGAGCAGTTCTTC. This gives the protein CASSLVGYNEQFF.

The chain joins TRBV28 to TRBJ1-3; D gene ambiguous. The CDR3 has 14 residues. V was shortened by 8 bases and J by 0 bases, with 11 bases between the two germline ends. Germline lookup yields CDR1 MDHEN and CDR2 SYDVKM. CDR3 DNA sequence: TGTGCCAGCGGACGGACTTACTCTGGAAACACCATATATTTT. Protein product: CASGRTYSGNTIYF.

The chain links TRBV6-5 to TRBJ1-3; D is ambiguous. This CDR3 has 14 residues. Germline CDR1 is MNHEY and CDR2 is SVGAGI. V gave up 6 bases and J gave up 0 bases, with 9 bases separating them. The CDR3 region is CASRRESSGNTIYF. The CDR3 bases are TGTGCCAGCAGACGCGAGAGCTCTGGAAACACCATATATTTT.

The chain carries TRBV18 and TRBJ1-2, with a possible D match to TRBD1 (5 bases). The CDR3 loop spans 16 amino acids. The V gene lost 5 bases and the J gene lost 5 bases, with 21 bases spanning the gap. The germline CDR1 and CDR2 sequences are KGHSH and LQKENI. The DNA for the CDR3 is TGTGCCAGCTCAATAGACCGGGACGTAGACTCGTATGGCTACACCTTC. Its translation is CASSIDRDVDSYGYTF.

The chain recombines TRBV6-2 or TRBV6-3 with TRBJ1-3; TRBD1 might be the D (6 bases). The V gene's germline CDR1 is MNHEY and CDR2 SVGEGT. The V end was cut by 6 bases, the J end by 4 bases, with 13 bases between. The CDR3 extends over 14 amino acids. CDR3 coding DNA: TGTGCCAGCAGCAGACCGGGACAAGGAAACACCATATATTTT. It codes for CASSRPGQGNTIYF.

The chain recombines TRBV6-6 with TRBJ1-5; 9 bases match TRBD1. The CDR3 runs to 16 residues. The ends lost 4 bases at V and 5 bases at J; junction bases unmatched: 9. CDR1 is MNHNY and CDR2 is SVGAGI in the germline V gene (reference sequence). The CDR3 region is CASSWPPGQGHQPQHF. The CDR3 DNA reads TGTGCCAGCAGTTGGCCTCCGGGACAGGGACATCAGCCCCAGCATTTT.

Here the CDR3 reads CASIGGYNSPLHF. In nucleotides, the CDR3 is TGTGCCAGCATTGGCGGCTATAATTCACCCCTCCACTTT. This chain connects TRBV2 to TRBJ1-6; the D is unclear. Trimming pared 7 bases from V and 3 bases from J, leaving 7 bases between. This CDR3 comprises 13 residues. Germline CDR1 is SNHLY and CDR2 is FYNNEI.

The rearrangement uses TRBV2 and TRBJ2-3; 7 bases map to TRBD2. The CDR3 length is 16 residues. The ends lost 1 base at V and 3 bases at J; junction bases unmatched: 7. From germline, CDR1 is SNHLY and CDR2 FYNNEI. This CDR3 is CASSEEASGLTDTQYF. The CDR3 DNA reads TGTGCCAGCAGTGAAGAAGCTAGCGGACTGACAGATACGCAGTATTTT.

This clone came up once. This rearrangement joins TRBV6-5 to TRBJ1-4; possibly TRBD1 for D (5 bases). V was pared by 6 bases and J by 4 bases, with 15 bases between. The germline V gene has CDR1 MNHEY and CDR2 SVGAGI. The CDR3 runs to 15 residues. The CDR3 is CASSPRGAFNEKLFF. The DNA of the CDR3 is TGTGCCAGCAGCCCCAGAGGGGCCTTTAATGAAAAACTGTTTTTT.

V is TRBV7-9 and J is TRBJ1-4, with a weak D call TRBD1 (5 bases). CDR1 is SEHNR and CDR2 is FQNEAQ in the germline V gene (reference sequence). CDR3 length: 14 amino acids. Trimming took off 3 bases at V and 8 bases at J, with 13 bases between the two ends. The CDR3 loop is CASSFTGRYEKLFF. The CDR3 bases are TGTGCCAGCAGCTTCACAGGTCGTTACGAAAAACTGTTTTTT.

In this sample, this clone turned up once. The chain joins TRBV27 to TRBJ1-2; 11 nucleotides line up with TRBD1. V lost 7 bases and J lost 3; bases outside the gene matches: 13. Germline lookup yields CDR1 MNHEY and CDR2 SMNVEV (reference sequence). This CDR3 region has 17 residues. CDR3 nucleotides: TGTGCCAGCACCTCTGGGGGTGGGACAGGGGGATACTATGGCTACACCTTC. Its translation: CASTSGGGTGGYYGYTF.

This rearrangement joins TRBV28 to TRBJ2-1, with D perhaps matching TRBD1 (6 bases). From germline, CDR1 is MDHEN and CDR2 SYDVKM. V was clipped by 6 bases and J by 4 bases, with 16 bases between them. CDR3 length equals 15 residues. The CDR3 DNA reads TGTGCCAGCAGCCCCGCCCGGGACATATACAATGAGCAGTTCTTC. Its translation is CASSPARDIYNEQFF.

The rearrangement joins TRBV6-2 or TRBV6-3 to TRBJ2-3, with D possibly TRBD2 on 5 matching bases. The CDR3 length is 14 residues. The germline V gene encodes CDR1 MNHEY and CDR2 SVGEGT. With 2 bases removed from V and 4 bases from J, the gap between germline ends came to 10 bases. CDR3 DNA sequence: TGTGCCAGCAGTTACGATTACGGGGCAGATACGCAGTATTTT. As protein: CASSYDYGADTQYF.

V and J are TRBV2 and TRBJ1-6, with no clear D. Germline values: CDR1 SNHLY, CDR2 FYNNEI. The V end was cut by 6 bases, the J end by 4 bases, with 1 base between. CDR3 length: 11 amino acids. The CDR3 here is CASRYNSPLHF. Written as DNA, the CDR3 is TGTGCCAGCAGATATAATTCACCCCTCCACTTT.

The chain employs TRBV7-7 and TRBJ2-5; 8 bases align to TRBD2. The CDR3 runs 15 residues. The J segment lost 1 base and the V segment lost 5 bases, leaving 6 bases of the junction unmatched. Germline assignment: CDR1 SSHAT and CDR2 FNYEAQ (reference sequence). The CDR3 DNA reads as TGTGCCAGCAGCCGCAGCGGGGGACCCCAAGAGACCCAGTACTTC. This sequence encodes CASSRSGGPQETQYF.

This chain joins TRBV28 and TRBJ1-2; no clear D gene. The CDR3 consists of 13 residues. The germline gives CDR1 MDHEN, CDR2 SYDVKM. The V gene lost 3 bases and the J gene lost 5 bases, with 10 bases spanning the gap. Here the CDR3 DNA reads TGTGCCAGCAGTTTCACTGGCCCGTATGGCTACACCTTC. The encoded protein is CASSFTGPYGYTF.

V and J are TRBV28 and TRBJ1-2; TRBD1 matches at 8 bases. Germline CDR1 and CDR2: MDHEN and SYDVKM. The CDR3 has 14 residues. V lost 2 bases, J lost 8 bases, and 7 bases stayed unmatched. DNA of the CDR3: TGTGCCAGCAGTTTAAATCCAGGGGGCGCGGGCTACACCTTC. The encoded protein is CASSLNPGGAGYTF.

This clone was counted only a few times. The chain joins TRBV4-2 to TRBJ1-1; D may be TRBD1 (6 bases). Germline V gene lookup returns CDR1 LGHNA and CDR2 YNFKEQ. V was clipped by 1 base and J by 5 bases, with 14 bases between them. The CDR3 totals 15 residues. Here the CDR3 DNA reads TGTGCCAGCAGCCAAGTTACGGGAAGGGGGACTGAAGCTTTCTTT. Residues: CASSQVTGRGTEAFF.

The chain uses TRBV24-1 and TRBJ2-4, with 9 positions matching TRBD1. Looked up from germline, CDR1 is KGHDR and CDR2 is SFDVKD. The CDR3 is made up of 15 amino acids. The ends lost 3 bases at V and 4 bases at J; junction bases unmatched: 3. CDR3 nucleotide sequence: TGTGCCACCAGTGATCCGGGACAGGGTAAAAACATTCAGTACTTC. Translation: CATSDPGQGKNIQYF.

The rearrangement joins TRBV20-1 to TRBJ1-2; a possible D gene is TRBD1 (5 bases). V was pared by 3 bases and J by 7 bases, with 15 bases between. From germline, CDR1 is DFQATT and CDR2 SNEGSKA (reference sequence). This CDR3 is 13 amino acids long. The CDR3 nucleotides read TGCAGTGCTAGTGGCCCGAGGGGCGGTGGCTACACCTTC. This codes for CSASGPRGGGYTF.

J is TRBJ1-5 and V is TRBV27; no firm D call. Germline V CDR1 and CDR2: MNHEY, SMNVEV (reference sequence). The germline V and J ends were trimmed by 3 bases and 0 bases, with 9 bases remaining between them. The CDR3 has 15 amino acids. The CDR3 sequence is CASSFGRNSNQPQHF. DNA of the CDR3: TGTGCCAGCAGTTTCGGCCGGAATAGCAATCAGCCCCAGCATTTT.

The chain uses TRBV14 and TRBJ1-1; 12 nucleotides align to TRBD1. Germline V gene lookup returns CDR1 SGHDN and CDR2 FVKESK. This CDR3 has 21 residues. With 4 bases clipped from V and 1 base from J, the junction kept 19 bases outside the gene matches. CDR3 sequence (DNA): TGTGCCAGCAGCCCCCTTTCCTGGAGGGACAGGGGGCAGTTCGAGAACACTGAAGCTTTCTTT. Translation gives CASSPLSWRDRGQFENTEAFF.